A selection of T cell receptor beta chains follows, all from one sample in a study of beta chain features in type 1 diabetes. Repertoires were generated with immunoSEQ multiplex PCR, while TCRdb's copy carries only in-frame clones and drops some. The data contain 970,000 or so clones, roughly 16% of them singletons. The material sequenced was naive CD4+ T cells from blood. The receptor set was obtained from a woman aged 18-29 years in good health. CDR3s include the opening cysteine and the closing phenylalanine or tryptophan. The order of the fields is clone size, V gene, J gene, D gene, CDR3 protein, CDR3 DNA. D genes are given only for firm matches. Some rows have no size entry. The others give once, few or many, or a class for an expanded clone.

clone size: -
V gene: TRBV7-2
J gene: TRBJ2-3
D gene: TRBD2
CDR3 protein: CASRPRLAGEDTQYF
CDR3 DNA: TGTGCCAGCAGGCCGCGACTAGCGGGAGAAGATACGCAGTATTTT

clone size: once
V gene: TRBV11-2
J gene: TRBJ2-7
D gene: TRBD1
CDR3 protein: CASSFEGAGEQYF
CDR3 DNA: TGTGCCAGCAGCTTTGAGGGGGCTGGCGAGCAGTACTTC

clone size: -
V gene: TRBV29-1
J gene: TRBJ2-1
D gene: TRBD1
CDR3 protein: CSVLPRGSSYNEQFF
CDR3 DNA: TGCAGCGTCCTCCCCAGGGGGAGCTCCTACAATGAGCAGTTCTTC

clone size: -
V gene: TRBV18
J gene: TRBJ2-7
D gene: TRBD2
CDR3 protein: CASSRGLAGVSYEQYF
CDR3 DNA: TGTGCCAGCTCACGGGGACTAGCGGGAGTCAGCTACGAGCAGTACTTC

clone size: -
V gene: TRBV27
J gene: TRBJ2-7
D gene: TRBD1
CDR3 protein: CASSPGTGSMGEQYF
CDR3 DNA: TGTGCCAGCAGTCCGGGGACAGGGAGTATGGGCGAGCAGTACTTC

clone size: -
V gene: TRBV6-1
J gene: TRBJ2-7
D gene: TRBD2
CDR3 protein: CASSGTGTSGTYEQYF
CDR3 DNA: TGTGCCAGCAGTGGGACGGGGACTAGCGGAACCTACGAGCAGTACTTC

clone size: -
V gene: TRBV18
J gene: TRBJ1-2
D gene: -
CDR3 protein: CASSLGRVGYGYTF
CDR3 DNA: TGTGCCAGCTCCCTGGGAAGAGTCGGCTATGGCTACACCTTC

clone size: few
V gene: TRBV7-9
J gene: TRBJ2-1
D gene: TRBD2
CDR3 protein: CASSLYQRGNVQFF
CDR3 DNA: TGTGCCAGCAGCTTATATCAGCGGGGAAACGTGCAGTTCTTC

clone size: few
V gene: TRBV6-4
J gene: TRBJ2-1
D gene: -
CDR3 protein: CASSDRLDNEQFF
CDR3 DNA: TGTGCCAGCAGTGACCGACTAGACAATGAGCAGTTCTTC

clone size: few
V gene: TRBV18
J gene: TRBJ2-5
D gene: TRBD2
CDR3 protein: CASSLSGGETQYF
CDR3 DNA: TGTGCCAGCTCACTATCCGGGGGGGAGACCCAGTACTTC

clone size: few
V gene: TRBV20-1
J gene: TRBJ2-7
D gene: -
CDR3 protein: CSARGAYEQYF
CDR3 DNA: TGCAGTGCTAGAGGAGCTTACGAGCAGTACTTC

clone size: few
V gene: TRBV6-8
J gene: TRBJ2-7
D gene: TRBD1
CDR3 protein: CASSYARTGRSYEQYF
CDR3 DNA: TGTGCCAGCAGTTACGCGCGGACAGGGAGGTCCTACGAGCAGTACTTC

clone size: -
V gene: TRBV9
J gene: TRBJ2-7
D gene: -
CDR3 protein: CASSVRSGYEQYF
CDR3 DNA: TGTGCCAGCAGCGTAAGAAGCGGCTACGAGCAGTACTTC

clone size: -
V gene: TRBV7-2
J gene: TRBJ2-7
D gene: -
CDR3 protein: CASTTVAGNYEQYF
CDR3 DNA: TGTGCCAGCACCACCGTGGCAGGGAACTACGAGCAGTACTTC

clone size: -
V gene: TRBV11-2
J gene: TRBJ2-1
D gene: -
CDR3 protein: CASSLGLNNEQFF
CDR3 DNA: TGTGCCAGCAGCTTAGGGCTCAACAATGAGCAGTTCTTC

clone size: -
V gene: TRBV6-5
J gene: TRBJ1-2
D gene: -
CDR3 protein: CASSQGRAYGYTF
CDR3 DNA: TGTGCCAGCAGTCAGGGGAGAGCCTATGGCTACACCTTC

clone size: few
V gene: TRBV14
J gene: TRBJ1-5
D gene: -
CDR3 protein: CASSQASNQPQHF
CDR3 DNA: TGTGCCAGCAGCCAAGCCAGCAATCAGCCCCAGCATTTT

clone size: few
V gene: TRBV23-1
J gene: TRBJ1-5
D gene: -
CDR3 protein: CASMNARNQPQHF
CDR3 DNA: TGCGCCAGCATGAACGCAAGAAATCAGCCCCAGCATTTT

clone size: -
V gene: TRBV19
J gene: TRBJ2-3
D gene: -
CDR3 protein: CASSRGWSTDTQYF
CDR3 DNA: TGTGCCAGTAGCCGGGGTTGGAGCACAGATACGCAGTATTTT

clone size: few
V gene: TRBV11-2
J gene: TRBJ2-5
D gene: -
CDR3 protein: CASSLGLGSQETQYF
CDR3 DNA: TGTGCCAGCAGCTTAGGTCTCGGCAGTCAAGAGACCCAGTACTTC

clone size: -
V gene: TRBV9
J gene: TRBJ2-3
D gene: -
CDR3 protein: CASSVGDSTDTQYF
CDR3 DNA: TGTGCCAGCAGCGTAGGGGATAGCACAGATACGCAGTATTTT

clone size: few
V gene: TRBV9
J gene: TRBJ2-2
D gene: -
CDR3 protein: CASSDRSTGELFF
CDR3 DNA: TGTGCCAGCAGCGACAGGTCCACCGGGGAGCTGTTTTTT

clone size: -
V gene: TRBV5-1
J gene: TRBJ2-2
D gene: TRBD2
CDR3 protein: CASSFLAGVDGELFF
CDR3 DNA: TGCGCCAGCAGCTTTCTAGCGGGAGTGGACGGGGAGCTGTTTTTT

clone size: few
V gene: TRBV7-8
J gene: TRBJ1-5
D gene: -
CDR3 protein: CASSLVRGVGQPQHF
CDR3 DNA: TGTGCCAGCAGCTTAGTTCGGGGTGTCGGGCAGCCCCAGCATTTT

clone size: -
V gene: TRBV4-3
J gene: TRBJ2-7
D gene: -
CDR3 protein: CASSQDLRYEQYF
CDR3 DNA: TGCGCCAGCAGCCAAGATTTACGGTACGAGCAGTACTTC

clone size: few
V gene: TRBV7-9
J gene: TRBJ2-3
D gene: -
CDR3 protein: CASSPRPRRREPDTQYF
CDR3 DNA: TGTGCCAGCAGCCCACGCCCCCGCAGGCGGGAACCAGATACGCAGTATTTT

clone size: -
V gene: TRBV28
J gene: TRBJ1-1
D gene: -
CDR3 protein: CASSLAFQYTEAFF
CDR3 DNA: TGTGCCAGCAGTTTAGCCTTCCAGTATACTGAAGCTTTCTTT

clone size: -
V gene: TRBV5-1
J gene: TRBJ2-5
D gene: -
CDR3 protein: CASSHVGLETQYF
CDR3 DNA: TGCGCCAGCAGCCACGTAGGATTGGAGACCCAGTACTTC

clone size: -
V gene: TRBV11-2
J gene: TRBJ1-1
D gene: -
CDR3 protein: CASSSRDLNTEAFF
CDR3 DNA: TGTGCCAGCAGCTCCCGGGACCTGAACACTGAAGCTTTCTTT

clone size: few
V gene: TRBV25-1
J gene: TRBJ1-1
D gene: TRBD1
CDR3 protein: CASSESRQGGPTEAFF
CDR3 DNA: TGTGCCAGCAGTGAATCTCGACAGGGGGGCCCCACTGAAGCTTTCTTT

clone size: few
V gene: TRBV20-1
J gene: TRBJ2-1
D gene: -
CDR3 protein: CSVRGNEQFF
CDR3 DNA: TGCAGTGTACGGGGCAATGAGCAGTTCTTC

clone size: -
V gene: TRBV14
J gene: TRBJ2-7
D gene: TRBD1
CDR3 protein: CASSQQGAYEQYF
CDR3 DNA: TGTGCCAGCAGCCAACAGGGGGCCTACGAGCAGTACTTC

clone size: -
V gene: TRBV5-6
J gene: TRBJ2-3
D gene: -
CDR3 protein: CASSSPGYTDTQYF
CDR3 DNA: TGTGCCAGCAGCTCCCCTGGGTACACAGATACGCAGTATTTT

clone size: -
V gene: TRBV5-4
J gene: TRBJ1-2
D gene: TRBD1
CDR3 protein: CASSSGQGASGYTF
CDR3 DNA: TGTGCCAGCAGCTCGGGACAGGGGGCGTCCGGCTACACCTTC

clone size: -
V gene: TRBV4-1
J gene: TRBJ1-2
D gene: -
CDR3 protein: CASSPTRTENYGYTF
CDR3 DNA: TGCGCCAGCAGCCCAACCAGGACAGAAAACTATGGCTACACCTTC

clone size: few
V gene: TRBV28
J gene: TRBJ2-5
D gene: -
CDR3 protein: CASSFGVPAETQYF
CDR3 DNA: TGTGCCAGCAGTTTTGGGGTCCCCGCAGAGACCCAGTACTTC

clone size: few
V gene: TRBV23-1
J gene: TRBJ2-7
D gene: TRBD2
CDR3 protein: CASSQSDPGLRGEQYF
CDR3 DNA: TGCGCCAGCAGTCAATCGGATCCGGGACTAAGAGGCGAGCAGTACTTC

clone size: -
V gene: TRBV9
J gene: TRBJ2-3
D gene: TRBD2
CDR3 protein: CASSVDSGSNTQYF
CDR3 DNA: TGTGCCAGCAGCGTAGATAGCGGGAGTAATACGCAGTATTTT

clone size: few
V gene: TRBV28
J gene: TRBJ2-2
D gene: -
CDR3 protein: CASSFYGVNTGELFF
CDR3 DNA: TGTGCCAGCAGTTTCTATGGGGTAAACACCGGGGAGCTGTTTTTT

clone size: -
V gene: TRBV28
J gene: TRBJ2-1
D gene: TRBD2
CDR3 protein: CATISTSGKSEQFF
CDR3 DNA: TGTGCCACCATATCGACTAGCGGGAAGAGTGAGCAGTTCTTC

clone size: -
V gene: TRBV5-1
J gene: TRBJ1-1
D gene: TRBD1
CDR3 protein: CASSSTGRTEAFF
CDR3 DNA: TGCGCCAGCAGCTCGACAGGGCGCACTGAAGCTTTCTTT

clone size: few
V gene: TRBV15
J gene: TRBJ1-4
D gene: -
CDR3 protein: CATSRAEINEKLFF
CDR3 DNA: TGTGCCACCAGCAGAGCGGAGATCAATGAAAAACTGTTTTTT

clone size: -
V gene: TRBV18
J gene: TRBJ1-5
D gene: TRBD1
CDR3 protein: CASSDRGGNQPQHF
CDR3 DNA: TGTGCCAGCTCGGACAGGGGTGGCAATCAGCCCCAGCATTTT

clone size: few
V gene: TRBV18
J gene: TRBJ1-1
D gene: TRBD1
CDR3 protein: CASSHRGMNTEAFF
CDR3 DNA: TGTGCCAGCTCCCACAGGGGAATGAACACTGAAGCTTTCTTT

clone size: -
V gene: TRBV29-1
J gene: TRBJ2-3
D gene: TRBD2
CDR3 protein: CSVVGDPGLAGEFIRDTQYF
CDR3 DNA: TGCAGCGTTGTGGGGGACCCGGGACTAGCGGGAGAGTTCATTAGGGATACGCAGTATTTT

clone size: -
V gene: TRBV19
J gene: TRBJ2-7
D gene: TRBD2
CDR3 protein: CASSTTSGKGEQYF
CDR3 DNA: TGTGCCAGTAGTACGACTAGCGGGAAGGGCGAGCAGTACTTC

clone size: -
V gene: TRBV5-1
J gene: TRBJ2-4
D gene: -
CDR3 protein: CASSPAGSGNIQYF
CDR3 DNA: TGCGCCAGCAGCCCCGCGGGTAGCGGCAACATTCAGTACTTC

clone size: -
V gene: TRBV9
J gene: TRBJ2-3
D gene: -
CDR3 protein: CASSVGPDNTDTQYF
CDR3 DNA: TGTGCCAGCAGCGTAGGTCCCGACAACACAGATACGCAGTATTTT

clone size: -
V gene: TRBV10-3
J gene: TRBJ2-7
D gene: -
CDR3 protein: CAISESQGTYEQYF
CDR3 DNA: TGTGCCATCAGTGAGTCTCAGGGTACCTACGAGCAGTACTTC

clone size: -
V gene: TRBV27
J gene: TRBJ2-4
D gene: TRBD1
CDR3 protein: CASSLGAGGAVVAKNIQYF
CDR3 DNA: TGTGCCAGCAGTTTAGGGGCAGGGGGCGCGGTAGTTGCCAAAAACATTCAGTACTTC

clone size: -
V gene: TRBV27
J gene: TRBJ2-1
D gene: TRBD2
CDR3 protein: CASSLGLAGDEQFF
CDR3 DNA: TGTGCCAGCAGTTTAGGACTAGCGGGAGACGAGCAGTTCTTC

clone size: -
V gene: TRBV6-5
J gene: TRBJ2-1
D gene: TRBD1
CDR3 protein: CASSLRGPGAGEQFF
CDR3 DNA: TGTGCCAGCAGTCTCAGGGGGCCTGGGGCGGGGGAGCAGTTCTTC

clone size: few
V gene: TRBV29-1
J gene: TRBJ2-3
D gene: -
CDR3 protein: CSVGTGDSSTDTQYF
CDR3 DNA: TGCAGCGTTGGAACAGGGGACTCTAGCACAGATACGCAGTATTTT

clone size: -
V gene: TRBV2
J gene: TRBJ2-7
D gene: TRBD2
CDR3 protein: CASAGTRTSEQYF
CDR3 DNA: TGTGCCAGCGCCGGGACTAGAACCTCTGAGCAGTACTTC

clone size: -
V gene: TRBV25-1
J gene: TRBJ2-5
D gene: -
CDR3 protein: CASSEYSSRQETQYF
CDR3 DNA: TGTGCCAGCAGTGAATATTCGTCTCGGCAAGAGACCCAGTACTTC

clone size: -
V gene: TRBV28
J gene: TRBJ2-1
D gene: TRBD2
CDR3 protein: CASSPWAASGRGSYNEQFF
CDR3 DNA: TGTGCCAGCAGCCCATGGGCGGCTAGCGGGAGGGGCTCCTACAATGAGCAGTTCTTC

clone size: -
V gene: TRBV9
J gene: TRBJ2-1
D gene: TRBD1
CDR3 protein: CASSVTSTGDEQFF
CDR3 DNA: TGTGCCAGCAGCGTAACCTCTACAGGGGATGAGCAGTTCTTC